The 27 T cell receptor beta chains in this list originate from one sample, sequenced in a study of T cells expressing NK-cell markers. TCRdb re-called the 5' RACE reads; every CDR3 protein appears as one record, without DNA. The sample shows about 400,000 distinct CDR3 sequences, and about 10% sits with its ten largest clones. Material for sequencing was blood T cells: a sorted CD56 or NKG2C T cell subset, CD4+ or CD8+ T cells, or bulk PBMC T cells (not recorded which). The receptor source for this set is a woman in her forties or fifties in good health.

The chain is built from TRBV28 and TRBJ2-5; TCRdb picks TRBD2, but there is no DNA to check that call. The CDR3 is 18 residues long. Germline values: CDR1 MDHEN, CDR2 SYDVKM. The CDR3 sequence is CASIPRQGWREGRETQYF.

The V and J genes are TRBV27 and TRBJ1-1; there is no DNA to check the TCRdb D call of TRBD1. CDR1 and CDR2 (germline): MNHEY, SMNVEV (reference sequence). The CDR3 runs 13 residues. CDR3 in amino acids: CASSPRGQGTAFF.

This sequence joins TRBV20-1 and TRBJ2-3. The CDR3 totals 14 residues. The V gene's germline CDR1 is DFQATT and CDR2 SNEGSKA (reference sequence). The CDR3 region is CSARDNRYTDTQYF.

V and J are TRBV5-1 and TRBJ2-5; TCRdb's D call, TRBD2, is unchecked because there is no DNA. This CDR3 spans 16 amino acids. Germline loops: CDR1 SGHRS, CDR2 YFSETQ. The CDR3 sequence is CASSLDTGELGETQYF.

The rearrangement links TRBV12-3 or TRBV12-4 to TRBJ1-5. The CDR3 contains 14 residues. The CDR3 is CASSLRVDIAPQHF.

The V call is TRBV15, the J call TRBJ2-2; the TCRdb call, TRBD1, lacks DNA for checking. The length of the CDR3 is 11 residues. Germline V lookup: CDR1 LNHNV, CDR2 YYDKDF (reference sequence). The CDR3 spells CATGGTGELFF.

The V and J genes are TRBV15 and TRBJ1-5. The germline CDR1 and CDR2 sequences are LNHNV and YYDKDF (reference sequence). The CDR3 runs 14 residues. CDR3 protein: CATSRDKGNQPQHF.

This chain joins TRBV7-9 and TRBJ2-3; TCRdb returns TRBD1, unconfirmable since there is no DNA. Germline CDR1 is SEHNR and CDR2 is FQNEAQ (reference sequence). CDR3 length: 14 residues. The CDR3 sequence is CASEGEQGPDTQYF.

This chain connects TRBV27 to TRBJ1-1. This CDR3 is built from 13 residues. The germline V gene encodes CDR1 MNHEY and CDR2 SMNVEV (reference sequence). The CDR3: CATTNGIDTEAFF.

V gene TRBV9 combines with J gene TRBJ1-2. CDR1 is SGDLS and CDR2 is YYNGEE in the germline V gene. The CDR3 contains 13 residues. The CDR3 sequence: CASNHGSIDGYTF.

This chain connects TRBV5-1 to TRBJ2-1. CDR3 length equals 13 residues. The germline V gene has CDR1 SGHRS and CDR2 YFSETQ. CDR3: CASSLDVDNEQFF.

The chain combines TRBV6-2 or TRBV6-3 with TRBJ2-2; TCRdb selects TRBD1, and the lack of DNA leaves this call unchecked. From germline, CDR1 is MNHEY and CDR2 SVGEGT. The CDR3 extends over 17 amino acids. This CDR3 is CASSYSRGAPGTGELFF.

CDR3 sequence: CASSQEGTAGSQPQHF. The chain couples TRBV3-1 to TRBJ1-5; the D call of TRBD1 rests on TCRdb alone, since no DNA is present to check it. The CDR3 is made up of 16 amino acids. Germline values: CDR1 LGHDT, CDR2 YNNKEL (reference sequence).

The chain is built from TRBV4-2 and TRBJ1-4; the D call of TRBD1 rests on TCRdb alone, since no DNA is present to check it. Per germline, CDR1 LGHNA and CDR2 YNFKEQ. The CDR3 totals 16 residues. Here the CDR3 reads CASSQEAGGGFEKLFF.

This rearrangement joins TRBV27 to TRBJ2-3; TCRdb selects TRBD1, and the lack of DNA leaves this call unchecked. Germline V CDR1 and CDR2: MNHEY, SMNVEV (reference sequence). This CDR3 spans 18 amino acids. The CDR3 region is CASSLQAWGSSSTDTQYF.

This chain links TRBV6-5 with TRBJ2-2; TCRdb outputs TRBD1, but without DNA this stays unchecked. CDR3 length: 15 amino acids. The germline CDR1 and CDR2 sequences are MNHEY and SVGAGI. The CDR3 protein is CASSYVTGSDGELFF.

The rearrangement links TRBV2 to TRBJ2-4. CDR1 is SNHLY, CDR2 FYNNEI, per germline. The CDR3 loop spans 15 amino acids. The CDR3 sequence is CASSDPGLAKNIQYF.

This rearrangement joins TRBV15 to TRBJ2-3; TCRdb returns TRBD2, unconfirmable since there is no DNA. This CDR3 region has 15 residues. CDR1 and CDR2 (germline): LNHNV, YYDKDF (reference sequence). CDR3 loop: CATSRVGGLADTQYF.

The chain recombines TRBV12-3 or TRBV12-4 with TRBJ1-6; the TRBD1 assignment by TCRdb is unverifiable without DNA. CDR3 length: 15 amino acids. The CDR3 here is CASSTRVGGNSPLHF.

The chain uses TRBV2 and TRBJ2-1; TCRdb picks TRBD2, but there is no DNA to check that call. This CDR3 contains 16 residues. Germline-derived CDR1 and CDR2 are SNHLY and FYNNEI. CDR3 residues: CASRLFPSRRTSEQFF.

The chain employs TRBV10-2 and TRBJ1-3. This CDR3 has 16 amino acids. Per the germline V gene, CDR1 is WSHSY and CDR2 is SAAADI. This CDR3 is CASSEGVWGSGNTIYF.

The chain couples TRBV19 to TRBJ2-1; TCRdb proposes TRBD2, but this gene call is untestable without DNA. CDR3 length: 14 residues. Looked up from germline, CDR1 is LNHDA and CDR2 is SQIVND (reference sequence). This chain's CDR3 is CASRGLAAINEQFF. The whole variable domain, remainder taken from reference TRBV19 and TRBJ2-1, is DGGITQSPKYLFRKEGQNVTLSCEQNLNHDAMYWYRQDPGQGLRLIYYSQIVNDFQKGDIAEGYSVSREKKESFPLTVTSAQKNPTAFYLCASRGLAAINEQFFGPGTRLTVL.

The rearrangement links TRBV5-6 to TRBJ2-1; TCRdb returns TRBD1, unconfirmable since there is no DNA. The germline CDR1 and CDR2 sequences are SGHDT and YYEEEE. This CDR3 has 15 residues. This CDR3 reads CASSHSDRVYNEQFF.

The chain recombines TRBV20-1 with TRBJ2-1; TCRdb picks TRBD1, but there is no DNA to check that call. The CDR3 contains 15 residues. CDR1 and CDR2 from the germline V gene are DFQATT and SNEGSKA (reference sequence). The CDR3 loop is CSARGAGVFDNEQFF.

V usage is TRBV12-3 or TRBV12-4 and J usage is TRBJ1-2; TCRdb gives TRBD1 as the D gene, but with no DNA this cannot be confirmed. The CDR3 totals 15 residues. The CDR3 loop is CASRAGTGFNYGYTF.

The J gene is TRBJ2-7, the V gene TRBV20-1; TCRdb returns TRBD1, unconfirmable since there is no DNA. The CDR3 runs 15 residues. Germline values: CDR1 DFQATT, CDR2 SNEGSKA (reference sequence). The CDR3 loop is CSARETGQAMYEQYF.

This rearrangement joins TRBV28 to TRBJ2-3; TCRdb lists TRBD1, though no DNA is available to test this call. CDR3 length: 14 amino acids. Germline V gives CDR1 MDHEN, CDR2 SYDVKM. The CDR3 region is CASSLNQGSGTQYF.